Shown below are 8 T cell receptor beta chains from a single sample sequenced in a study of blood T cells in healthy people across ages. A second PCR, run for roughly 7 to 11 cycles, used a sample-barcoded 5' primer plus a J-beta primer mix. MiXCR, applied by TCRdb to the 5' RACE reads, yields one record per CDR3 protein. The sample has 650,000 to 950,000 distinct CDR3 sequences; around 43% are singletons. Sequenced sample: blood. Receptors were obtained from a man aged 60-69 years in good health.

In regard to this clonotype: Since a much larger clone is just one base distant, this may be a read error. This rearrangement joins TRBV7-9 to TRBJ2-7; D is unresolved. With 5 bases removed from V and 2 bases from J, the gap between germline ends came to 10 bases. The germline V gene encodes CDR1 SEHNR and CDR2 FQNEAQ (reference sequence). The CDR3 loop spans 13 amino acids. CDR3: CASSAPSPYEQYF. The CDR3 DNA follows: TGTGCCAGCAGCGCGCCAAGCCCCTACGAGCAGTACTTC.

The chain uses TRBV6-5 and TRBJ2-7; TRBD1 might be the D (6 bases). Germline V lookup: CDR1 MNHEY, CDR2 SVGAGI. V lost 2 bases, J lost 3 bases, and 11 bases lay in between. This CDR3 region has 14 residues. Here the CDR3 DNA reads TGTGCCAGCAGTTACGCGAGGGGGTACTACGAGCAGTACTTC. This translates into CASSYARGYYEQYF.

This clonotype was observed many times. A much larger clone lies a single base off, so this may be a read error. CDR3 DNA: TGTGCCAGCAGCTTACAAATTGGGCTTTTTGAGCAGTACTTC. Translated, it gives CASSLQIGLFEQYF. This chain connects TRBV11-2 to TRBJ2-5; the D is unclear. Per the germline V gene, CDR1 is SGHAT and CDR2 is FQNNGV. The CDR3 has 14 amino acids. The ends were cut back, 2 bases at V and 11 bases at J, with 18 bases in the middle.

J is TRBJ2-1 and V is TRBV7-6, with 15 nucleotides matching TRBD2. Germline assignment: CDR1 SGHVS and CDR2 FNYEAQ. V lost 6 bases, J lost 10 bases, and 7 bases stayed unmatched. CDR3 length equals 15 residues. This chain's CDR3 is CASSYGGLAGGEQFF. The CDR3 bases are TGTGCCAGCAGTTACGGGGGACTAGCGGGGGGAGAGCAGTTCTTC.

For the CDR3, the DNA is TGTGCCAGCAGTTACCTTAGGAGGGGAGGCACTGAAGCTTTCTTT. It encodes CASSYLRRGGTEAFF. The chain has TRBV6-6 and TRBJ1-1, with D perhaps TRBD1 (5 bases). CDR3 length equals 15 residues. V was cut by 2 bases and J by 4 bases, with 14 bases left in between. The germline V gene encodes CDR1 MNHNY and CDR2 SVGAGI (reference sequence).

This clonotype was seen only a few times. This chain uses TRBV20-1 with TRBJ1-2, with 8 bases identical to TRBD1. Germline lookup yields CDR1 DFQATT and CDR2 SNEGSKA (reference sequence). The CDR3 length is 15 residues. The J segment lost 0 bases and the V segment lost 4 bases, leaving 7 bases of the junction unmatched. The CDR3 is CSATALTGANYGYTF. CDR3 DNA: TGCAGTGCTACCGCACTGACAGGGGCTAACTATGGCTACACCTTC.

The DNA for the CDR3 is TGCAGTGCTCCGGGACTAGCACTACCATCGAGCTCCTACAATGAGCAGTTCTTC. It codes for CSAPGLALPSSSYNEQFF. The V gene is TRBV20-1, the J gene TRBJ2-1; 9 nucleotides align to TRBD2. V was clipped by 5 bases and J by 0 bases; unmatched bases: 14. In germline, CDR1 is DFQATT, CDR2 SNEGSKA (reference sequence). The CDR3 spans 18 residues.

The genes are TRBV20-1 and TRBJ2-1; the D is unclear. V gave up 1 base and J gave up 9 bases, with 16 bases separating them. Germline loops: CDR1 DFQATT, CDR2 SNEGSKA (reference sequence). There are 14 residues in the CDR3. CDR3 sequence (DNA): TGCAGTGCTAGAGGTTATACGGCGCACAGTGAGCAGTTCTTC. This codes for CSARGYTAHSEQFF.